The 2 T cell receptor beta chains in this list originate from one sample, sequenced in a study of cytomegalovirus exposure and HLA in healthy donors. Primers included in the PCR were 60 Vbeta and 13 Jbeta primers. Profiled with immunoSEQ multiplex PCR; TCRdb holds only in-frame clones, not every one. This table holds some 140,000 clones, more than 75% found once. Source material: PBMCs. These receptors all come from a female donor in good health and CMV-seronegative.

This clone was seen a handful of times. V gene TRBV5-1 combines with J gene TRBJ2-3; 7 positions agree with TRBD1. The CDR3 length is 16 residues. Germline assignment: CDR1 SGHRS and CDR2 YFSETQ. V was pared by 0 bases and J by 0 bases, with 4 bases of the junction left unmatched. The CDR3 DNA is TGCGCCAGCAGCTTGGGGACAGGTTCTAGCACAGATACGCAGTATTTT. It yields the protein CASSLGTGSSTDTQYF.

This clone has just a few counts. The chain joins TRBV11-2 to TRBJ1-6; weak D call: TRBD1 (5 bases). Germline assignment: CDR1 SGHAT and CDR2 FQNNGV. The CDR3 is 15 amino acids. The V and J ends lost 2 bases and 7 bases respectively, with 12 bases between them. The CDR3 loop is CASSLHQGSNSPLHF. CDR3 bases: TGTGCCAGCAGCTTACATCAGGGATCAAATTCACCCCTCCACTTT.